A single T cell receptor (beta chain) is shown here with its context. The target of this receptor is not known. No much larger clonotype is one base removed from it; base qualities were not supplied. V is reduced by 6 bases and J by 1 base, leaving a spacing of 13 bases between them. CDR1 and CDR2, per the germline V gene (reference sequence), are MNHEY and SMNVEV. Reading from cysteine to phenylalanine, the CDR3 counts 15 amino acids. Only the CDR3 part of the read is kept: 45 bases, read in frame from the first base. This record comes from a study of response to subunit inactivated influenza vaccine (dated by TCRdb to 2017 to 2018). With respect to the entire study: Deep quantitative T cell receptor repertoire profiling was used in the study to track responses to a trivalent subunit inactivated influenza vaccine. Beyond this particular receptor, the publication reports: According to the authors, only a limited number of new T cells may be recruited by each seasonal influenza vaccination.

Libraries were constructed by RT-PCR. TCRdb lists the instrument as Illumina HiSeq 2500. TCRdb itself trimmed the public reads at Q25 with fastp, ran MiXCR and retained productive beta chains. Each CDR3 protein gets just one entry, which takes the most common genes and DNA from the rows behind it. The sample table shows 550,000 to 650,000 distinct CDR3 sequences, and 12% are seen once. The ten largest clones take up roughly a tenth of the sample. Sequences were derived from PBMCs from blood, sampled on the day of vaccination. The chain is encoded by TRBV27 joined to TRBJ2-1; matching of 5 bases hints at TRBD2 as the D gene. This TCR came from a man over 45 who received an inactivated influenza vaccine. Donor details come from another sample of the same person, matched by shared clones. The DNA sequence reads TGTGCCAGCAGGATCCGAGCGGAATCCTACAATGAGCAGTTCTTC. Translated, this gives CASRIRAESYNEQFF.